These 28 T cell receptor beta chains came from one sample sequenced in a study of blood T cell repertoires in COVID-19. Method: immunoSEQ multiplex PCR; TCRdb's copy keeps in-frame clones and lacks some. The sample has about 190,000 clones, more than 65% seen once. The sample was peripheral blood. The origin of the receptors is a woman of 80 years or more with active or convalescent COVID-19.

The CDR3 DNA is TGCGCCAGCAGCTTCAGTAGCGTAAACTCCTACAATGAGCAGTTCTTC. Translating it yields CASSFSSVNSYNEQFF. The chain uses TRBV5-1 and TRBJ2-1; D perhaps matches TRBD2 (5 bases). This CDR3 comprises 16 residues. Germline V gene sequence: CDR1 SGHRS, CDR2 YFSETQ. The ends were cut back, 2 bases at V and 0 bases at J, with 12 bases in the middle. Combining the CDR3 with reference TRBV5-1 and TRBJ2-1 gives the whole variable domain KAGVTQTPRYLIKTRGQQVTLSCSPISGHRSVSWYQQTPGQGLQFLFEYFSETQRNKGNFPGRFSGRQFSNSRSEMNVSTLELGDSALYLCASSFSSVNSYNEQFFGPGTRLTVL.

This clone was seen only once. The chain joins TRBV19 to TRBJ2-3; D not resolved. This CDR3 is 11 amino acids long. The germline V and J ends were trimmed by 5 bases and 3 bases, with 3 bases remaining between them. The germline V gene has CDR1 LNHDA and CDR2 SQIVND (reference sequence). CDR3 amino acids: CASSLTDTQYF. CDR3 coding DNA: TGTGCCAGTAGTTTAACAGATACGCAGTATTTT.

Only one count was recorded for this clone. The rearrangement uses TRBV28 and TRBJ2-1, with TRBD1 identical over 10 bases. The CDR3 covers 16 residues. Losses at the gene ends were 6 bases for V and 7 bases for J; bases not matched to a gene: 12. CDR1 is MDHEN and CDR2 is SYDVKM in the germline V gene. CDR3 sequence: CASRTFGTGVTNEQFF. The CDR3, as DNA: TGTGCCAGCAGAACCTTCGGGACAGGGGTTACGAATGAGCAGTTCTTC.

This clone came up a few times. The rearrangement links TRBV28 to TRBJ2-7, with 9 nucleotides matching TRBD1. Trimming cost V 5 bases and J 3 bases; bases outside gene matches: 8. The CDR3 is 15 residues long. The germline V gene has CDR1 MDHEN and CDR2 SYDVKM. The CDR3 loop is CASSPSGTGNYEQYF. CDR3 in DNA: TGTGCCAGCAGTCCATCCGGGACAGGGAACTACGAGCAGTACTTC. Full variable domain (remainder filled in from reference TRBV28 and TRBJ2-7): DVKVTQSSRYLVKRTGEKVFLECVQDMDHENMFWYRQDPGLGLRLIYFSYDVKMKEKGDIPEGYSVSREKKERFSLILESASTNQTSMYLCASSPSGTGNYEQYFGPGTRLTVT.

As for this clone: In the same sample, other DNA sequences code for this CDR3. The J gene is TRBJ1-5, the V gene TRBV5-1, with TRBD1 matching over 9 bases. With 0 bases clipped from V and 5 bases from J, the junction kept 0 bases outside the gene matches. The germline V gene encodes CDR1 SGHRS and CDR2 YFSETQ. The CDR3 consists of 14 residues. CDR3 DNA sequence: TGCGCCAGCAGCTTGGGACAGGGGGATCAGCCCCAGCATTTT. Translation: CASSLGQGDQPQHF.

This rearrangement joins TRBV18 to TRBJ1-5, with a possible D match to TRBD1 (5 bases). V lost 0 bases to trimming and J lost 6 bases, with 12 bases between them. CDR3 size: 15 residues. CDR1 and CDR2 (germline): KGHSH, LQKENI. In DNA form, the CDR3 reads TGTGCCAGCTCACCACCGGTGGAGGGGCCTCAGCCCCAGCATTTT. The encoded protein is CASSPPVEGPQPQHF.

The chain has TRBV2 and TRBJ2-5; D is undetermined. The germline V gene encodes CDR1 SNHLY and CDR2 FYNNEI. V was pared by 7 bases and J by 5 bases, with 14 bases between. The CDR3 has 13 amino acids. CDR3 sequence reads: CASTYTRRETQYF. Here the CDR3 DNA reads TGTGCCAGCACATATACACGGCGGGAGACCCAGTACTTC.

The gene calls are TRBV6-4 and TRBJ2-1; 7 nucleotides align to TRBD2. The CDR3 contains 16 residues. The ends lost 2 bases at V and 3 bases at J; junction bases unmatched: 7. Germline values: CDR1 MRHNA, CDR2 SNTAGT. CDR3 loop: CASSDSSTGGYNEQFF. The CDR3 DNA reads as TGTGCCAGCAGTGACAGTTCGACGGGAGGCTACAATGAGCAGTTCTTC.

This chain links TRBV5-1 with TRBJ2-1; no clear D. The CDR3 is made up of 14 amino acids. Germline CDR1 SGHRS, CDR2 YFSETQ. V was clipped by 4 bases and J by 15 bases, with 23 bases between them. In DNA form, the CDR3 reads TGCGCCAGCAGCCCAAGTAATAGCATCGATATGGCGTTCTTC. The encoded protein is CASSPSNSIDMAFF.

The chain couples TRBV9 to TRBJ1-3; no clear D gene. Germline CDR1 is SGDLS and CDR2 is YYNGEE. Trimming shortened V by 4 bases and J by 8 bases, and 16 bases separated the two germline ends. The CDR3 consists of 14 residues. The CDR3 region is CASSRAALGDTIYF. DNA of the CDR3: TGTGCCAGCAGCCGAGCCGCCCTCGGGGACACCATATATTTT.

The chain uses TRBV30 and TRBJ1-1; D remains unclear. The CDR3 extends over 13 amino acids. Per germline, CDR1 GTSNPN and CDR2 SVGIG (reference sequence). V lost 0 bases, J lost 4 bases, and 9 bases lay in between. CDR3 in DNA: TGTGCCTGGAGTGTAAAGGGAGGCACTGAAGCTTTCTTT. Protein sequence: CAWSVKGGTEAFF. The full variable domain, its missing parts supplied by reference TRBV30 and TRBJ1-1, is SQTIHQWPATLVQPVGSPLSLECTVEGTSNPNLYWYRQAAGRGLQLLFYSVGIGQISSEVPQNLSASRPQDRQFILSSKKLLLSDSGFYLCAWSVKGGTEAFFGQGTRLTVV.

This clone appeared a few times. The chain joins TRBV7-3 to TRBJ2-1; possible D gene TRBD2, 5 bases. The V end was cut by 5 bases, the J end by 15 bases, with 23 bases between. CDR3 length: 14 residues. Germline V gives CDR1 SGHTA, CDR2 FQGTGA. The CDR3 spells CASSARNSGGMLFF. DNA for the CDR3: TGTGCCAGCAGCGCACGAAACAGCGGAGGAATGTTGTTCTTC.

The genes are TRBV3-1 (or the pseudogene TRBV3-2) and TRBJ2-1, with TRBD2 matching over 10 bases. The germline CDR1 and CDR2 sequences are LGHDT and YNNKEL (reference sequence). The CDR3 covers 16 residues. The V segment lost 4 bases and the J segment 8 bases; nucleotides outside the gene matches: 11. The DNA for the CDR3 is TGTGCCAGCAGCCCAACAGGTCTAGCGGGAGAGGATGAGCAGTTCTTC. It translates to CASSPTGLAGEDEQFF.

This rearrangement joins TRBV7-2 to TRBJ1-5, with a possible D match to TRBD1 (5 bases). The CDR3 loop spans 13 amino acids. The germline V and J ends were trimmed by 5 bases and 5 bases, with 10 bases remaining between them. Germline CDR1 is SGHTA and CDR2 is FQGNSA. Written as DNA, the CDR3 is TGTGCCAGCAGCGTTGACAGAGATCAGCCCCAGCATTTT. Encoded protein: CASSVDRDQPQHF.

The CDR3 is CASRPGLAGTDTQYF. CDR3 DNA sequence: TGTGCCAGCAGACCCGGACTAGCGGGCACAGATACGCAGTATTTT. The J gene is TRBJ2-3, the V gene TRBV7-2; 10 bases agree with TRBD2. J gave up 1 base and V 6 bases, and 4 bases lay outside the gene matches. CDR1 and CDR2 (germline): SGHTA, FQGNSA. This CDR3 has 15 residues. Based on the CDR3 plus reference TRBV7-2 and TRBJ2-3, the full variable domain is GAGVSQSPSNKVTEKGKDVELRCDPISGHTALYWYRQSLGQGLEFLIYFQGNSAPDKSGLPSDRFSAERTGGSVSTLTIQRTQQEDSAVYLCASRPGLAGTDTQYFGPGTRLTVL.

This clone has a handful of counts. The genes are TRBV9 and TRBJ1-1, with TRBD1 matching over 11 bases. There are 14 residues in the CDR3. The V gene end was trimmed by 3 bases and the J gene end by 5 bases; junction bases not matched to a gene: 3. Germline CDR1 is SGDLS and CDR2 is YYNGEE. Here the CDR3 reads CASSAGQGGTEAFF. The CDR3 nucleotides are TGTGCCAGCAGCGCGGGACAGGGGGGGACTGAAGCTTTCTTT.

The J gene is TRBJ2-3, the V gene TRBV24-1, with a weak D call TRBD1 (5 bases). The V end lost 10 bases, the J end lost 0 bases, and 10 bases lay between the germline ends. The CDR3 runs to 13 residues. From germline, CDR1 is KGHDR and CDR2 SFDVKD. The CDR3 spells CATGYRSTDTQYF. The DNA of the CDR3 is TGTGCCACGGGGTACAGGAGCACAGATACGCAGTATTTT.

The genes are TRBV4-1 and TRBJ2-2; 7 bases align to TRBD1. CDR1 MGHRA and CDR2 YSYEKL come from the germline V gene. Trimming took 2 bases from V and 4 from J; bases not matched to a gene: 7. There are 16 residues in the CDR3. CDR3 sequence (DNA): TGCGCCAGCAGCCAAAACAGGGGCGCGAGCACCGGGGAGCTGTTTTTT. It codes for CASSQNRGASTGELFF.

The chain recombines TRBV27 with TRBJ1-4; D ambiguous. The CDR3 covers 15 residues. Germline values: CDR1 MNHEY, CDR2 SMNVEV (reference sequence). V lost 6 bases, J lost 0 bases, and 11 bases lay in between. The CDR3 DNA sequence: TGTGCCAGCAGACCCTGGGGAGCAACTAATGAAAAACTGTTTTTT. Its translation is CASRPWGATNEKLFF.

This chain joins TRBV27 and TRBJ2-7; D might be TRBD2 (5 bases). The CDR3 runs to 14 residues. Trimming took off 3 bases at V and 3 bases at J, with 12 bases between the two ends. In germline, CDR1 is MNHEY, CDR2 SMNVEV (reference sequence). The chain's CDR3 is CASSFLATSYEQYF. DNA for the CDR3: TGTGCCAGCAGTTTTCTAGCCACAAGCTACGAGCAGTACTTC.

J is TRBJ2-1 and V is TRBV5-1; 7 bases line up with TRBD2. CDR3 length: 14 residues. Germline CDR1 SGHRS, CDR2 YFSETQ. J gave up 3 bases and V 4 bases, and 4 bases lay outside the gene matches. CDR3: CASSSGIYYNEQFF. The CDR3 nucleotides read TGCGCCAGCAGCAGCGGGATTTACTACAATGAGCAGTTCTTC.

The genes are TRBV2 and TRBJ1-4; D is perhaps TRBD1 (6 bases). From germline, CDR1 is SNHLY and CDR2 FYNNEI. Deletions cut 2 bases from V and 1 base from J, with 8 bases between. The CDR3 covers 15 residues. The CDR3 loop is CASSELTGTNEKLFF. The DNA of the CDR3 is TGTGCCAGCAGTGAATTGACAGGAACTAATGAAAAACTGTTTTTT.

Here the CDR3 DNA reads TGTGCCAGCAGCGAGACGGGTGATTCACCCCTCCACTTT. Amino acids: CASSETGDSPLHF. V usage is TRBV7-9 and J usage is TRBJ1-6; D remains ambiguous. The V and J ends lost 5 bases and 8 bases respectively, with 10 bases between them. The CDR3 runs 13 residues. Germline loops: CDR1 SEHNR, CDR2 FQNEAQ (reference sequence).

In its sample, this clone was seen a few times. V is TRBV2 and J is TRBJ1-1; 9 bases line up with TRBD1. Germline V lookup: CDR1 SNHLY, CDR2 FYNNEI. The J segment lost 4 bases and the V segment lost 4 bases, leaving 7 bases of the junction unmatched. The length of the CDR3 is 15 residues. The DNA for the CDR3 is TGTGCCAGCAGTGCTAACAGGGGGCTGAGCACTGAAGCTTTCTTT. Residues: CASSANRGLSTEAFF.

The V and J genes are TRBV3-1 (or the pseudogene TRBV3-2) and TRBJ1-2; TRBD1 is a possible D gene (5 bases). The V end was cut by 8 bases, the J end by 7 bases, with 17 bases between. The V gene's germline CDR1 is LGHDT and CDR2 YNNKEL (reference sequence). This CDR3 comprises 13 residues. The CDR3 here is CASGGDRGSGYTF. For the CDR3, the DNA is TGTGCCAGCGGAGGGGATAGGGGAAGTGGCTACACCTTC.

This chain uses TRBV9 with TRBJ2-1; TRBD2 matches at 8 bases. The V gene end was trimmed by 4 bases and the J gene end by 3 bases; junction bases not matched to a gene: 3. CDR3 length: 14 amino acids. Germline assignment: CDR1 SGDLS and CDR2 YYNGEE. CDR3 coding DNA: TGTGCCAGCAGCCCAGCGGGAGACTACAATGAGCAGTTCTTC. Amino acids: CASSPAGDYNEQFF.

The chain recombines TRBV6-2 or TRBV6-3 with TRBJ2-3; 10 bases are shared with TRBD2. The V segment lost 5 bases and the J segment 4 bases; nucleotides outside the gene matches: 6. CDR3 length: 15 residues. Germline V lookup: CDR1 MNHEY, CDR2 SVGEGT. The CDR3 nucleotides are TGTGCCAGCAGTCCGGGAGGGACTAGCGCAGATACGCAGTATTTT. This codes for CASSPGGTSADTQYF.

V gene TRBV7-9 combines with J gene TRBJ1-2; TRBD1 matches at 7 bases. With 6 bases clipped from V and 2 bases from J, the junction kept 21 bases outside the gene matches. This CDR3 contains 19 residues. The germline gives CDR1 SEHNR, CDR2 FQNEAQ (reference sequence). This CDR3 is CASSSALFGGTVGNYGYTF. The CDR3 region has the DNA TGTGCCAGCAGTTCAGCGCTGTTTGGCGGGACAGTGGGAAACTATGGCTACACCTTC.